A selection of T cell receptor beta chains follows, all from one sample in a study of shared clonotypes between healthy human individuals. The assay was immunoSEQ multiplex PCR, and TCRdb's table has in-frame clones only and misses some. The profile shows 740,000 or so clones, around 73% of them singletons. The sequenced sample was memory CD4+ T cells sorted from blood. These receptors all stem from a woman between 25 and 40 years old in good health. CDR3s include the opening cysteine and the closing phenylalanine or tryptophan. The D gene is left open where the match is weak. The size of a clone is reported for some rows only, either as once, few or many, or as a class for expanded clones.

cdr3_nt	cdr3_aa	clone_size	d_call	v_call	j_call
TGTGCCAGCACTTTAGGACAGAGCACAGATACGCAGTATTTT	CASTLGQSTDTQYF	NA	NA	TRBV28	TRBJ2-3
TGTGCCAGCAGTCGGACGGGGAACACCGGGGAGCTGTTTTTT	CASSRTGNTGELFF	NA	NA	TRBV6-5	TRBJ2-2
TGTGCCAGCAGTTACCAAGTTCAGGGTCCCTACGAGCAGTACTTC	CASSYQVQGPYEQYF	NA	NA	TRBV6-5	TRBJ2-7
TGTGCCAGCAGCGCAGACGAAGAGACCCAGTACTTC	CASSADEETQYF	NA	NA	TRBV5-4	TRBJ2-5
TGCGCCAGCAGTTGGACAGGGGGAGAGACCCAGTACTTC	CASSWTGGETQYF	once	TRBD1	TRBV4-1	TRBJ2-5
TGTGCCAGTAGTATCGGCGGGGATCGGACGGAGACCCAGTACTTC	CASSIGGDRTETQYF	NA	NA	TRBV19	TRBJ2-5
TGTGCCAGCACCATTAGGGGAGGGGGTAGCGGGAGCTACGAGCAGTACTTC	CASTIRGGGSGSYEQYF	few	TRBD2	TRBV7-2	TRBJ2-7
NA	CASILAGPNYNEQFF	NA	NA	TRBV28	TRBJ2-1
TGTGCCAGCAGTGTTCTAGGAGGCTACGAGCAGTACTTC	CASSVLGGYEQYF	NA	NA	TRBV6-1	TRBJ2-7
TGTGCCAGTAGTACCAGTCATGGGACCGGGGAGCTGTTTTTT	CASSTSHGTGELFF	NA	NA	TRBV19	TRBJ2-2
TGCGCCAGCAGGCTAGCGGGAGGAGGGCAAGAGACCCAGTACTTC	CASRLAGGGQETQYF	NA	TRBD2	TRBV5-1	TRBJ2-5
TGCGCCAGCAGCCAAAACAGGGTCGCAACTAATGAAAAACTGTTTTTT	CASSQNRVATNEKLFF	once	NA	TRBV4-1	TRBJ1-4
TGCGCCAGCAGCCAGGCAAACAGGAACGGGAGCTATGGCTACACCTTC	CASSQANRNGSYGYTF	many	NA	TRBV4-1	TRBJ1-2
TGTGCCAGCAGTTACGGCGGACAGAACTACGAGCAGTACTTC	CASSYGGQNYEQYF	NA	NA	TRBV6-5	TRBJ2-7
TGTGCCAGCCGCCGATCAAGAGAAAAACTGTTTTTT	CASRRSREKLFF	few	NA	TRBV6-1	TRBJ1-4
TGTGCCAGTAGTACCGACAGGGGGAACACCGGGGAGCTGTTTTTT	CASSTDRGNTGELFF	NA	TRBD1	TRBV19	TRBJ2-2
TGTGCCAGCAGCTCCGGGACAGAAGAGACCCAGTACTTC	CASSSGTEETQYF	once	TRBD1	TRBV5-4	TRBJ2-5
TGTGCCACAGCAGGGAATTATGGCTACACCTTC	CATAGNYGYTF	NA	NA	TRBV28	TRBJ1-2
TGTGCCAGCAGTATGACACGTACCTACAATGAGCAGTTCTTC	CASSMTRTYNEQFF	NA	NA	TRBV6-1	TRBJ2-1
TGTGCCAGCAGCTTATCATGGGGGACTCCCAATGAGCAGTTCTTC	CASSLSWGTPNEQFF	NA	NA	TRBV7-8	TRBJ2-1
TGTGCCAGCAGTAACACCTATAGCAATCAGCCCCAGCATTTT	CASSNTYSNQPQHF	NA	NA	TRBV6-5	TRBJ1-5
TGCAGCGCCGGACGAGAAGAGACCCAGTACTTC	CSAGREETQYF	NA	NA	TRBV29-1	TRBJ2-5
TGCAGCTCGAGACTAGCGGGAGACTACAATGAGCAGTTCTTC	CSSRLAGDYNEQFF	NA	TRBD2	TRBV29-1	TRBJ2-1
TGTGCCAGCAGACCTCAGGGGGCTAATCAGCCCCAGCATTTT	CASRPQGANQPQHF	NA	TRBD1	TRBV5-6	TRBJ1-5
TGTGCCAGCCGACAGGGTACGATGTTGGGGTATAGCAATCAGCCCCAGCATTTT	CASRQGTMLGYSNQPQHF	NA	TRBD1	TRBV19	TRBJ1-5
TGTGCCATCAGTGAGTCGGACAGGGGTAGCATGGACAATGAGCAGTTCTTC	CAISESDRGSMDNEQFF	NA	TRBD1	TRBV10-3	TRBJ2-1
TGTGCCAGCAGTTTGCGGTCATGGGGGGGTAATCAGCCCCAGCATTTT	CASSLRSWGGNQPQHF	few	NA	TRBV28	TRBJ1-5
TGTGCCAGCTCCCCATTGTTCTCCTACAATGAGCAGTTCTTC	CASSPLFSYNEQFF	NA	NA	TRBV28	TRBJ2-1
TGTGCCAGCAGCTGGGGACTAGCGGGGGCTGAGCAGTTCTTC	CASSWGLAGAEQFF	NA	TRBD2	TRBV7-3	TRBJ2-1
TGTGCCAGCAGCGTAGGGGGCACCGGGGAGCTGTTTTTT	CASSVGGTGELFF	NA	NA	TRBV9	TRBJ2-2
TGCGCCAGCAGCTTGGTCGGGCGGACAGGGGCTTACTCAAGCTCCTACGAGCAGTACTTC	CASSLVGRTGAYSSSYEQYF	NA	TRBD1	TRBV5-1	TRBJ2-7
TGCGCCAGCAGCCGAGGCCCAGGACAGGGGCCAGATACGCAGTATTTT	CASSRGPGQGPDTQYF	NA	TRBD1	TRBV4-1	TRBJ2-3
TGCGCCAGCAGCTTTCTAGCGGGAGTGAATGAGCAGTTCTTC	CASSFLAGVNEQFF	NA	TRBD2	TRBV5-1	TRBJ2-1
TGCAGCGTTGATAGCGAGGTGGGATACGAGCAGTACTTC	CSVDSEVGYEQYF	few	NA	TRBV29-1	TRBJ2-7
TGTGCCAGCAGACCTACAGGGGGAGGCTACACCTTC	CASRPTGGGYTF	NA	TRBD1	TRBV6-5	TRBJ1-2
TGTGCCAGCAGCCAGACAGTGCTAACGTCGGGGACCCAGTACTTC	CASSQTVLTSGTQYF	once	NA	TRBV7-2	TRBJ2-5
TGTGCCAGCAGTTCCGGCAGGGTCACAGATACGCAGTATTTT	CASSSGRVTDTQYF	NA	NA	TRBV27	TRBJ2-3
TGCGCCAGCAGCTTGGCCTCTCTCAGGGAACGCTCTAGAAACACCATATATTTT	CASSLASLRERSRNTIYF	NA	NA	TRBV5-1	TRBJ1-3
TGTGCCAGCCGACAAAGCTCCTACGAGCAGTACTTC	CASRQSSYEQYF	NA	NA	TRBV28	TRBJ2-7
TGTGCCAGCAGTCCGGACCTTGGGGGAGCGGACACCGGGGAGCTGTTTTTT	CASSPDLGGADTGELFF	NA	NA	TRBV28	TRBJ2-2
TGTGCCAGCAGGAAGTTCAATCAGCCCCAGCATTTT	CASRKFNQPQHF	NA	NA	TRBV28	TRBJ1-5
TGTGCCAGCAGCTTAGTTTCCTACAATGAGCAGTTCTTC	CASSLVSYNEQFF	NA	NA	TRBV7-6	TRBJ2-1
TGCGCCAGCAGGGTTCGACAGGGGCATTACGAGCAGTACTTC	CASRVRQGHYEQYF	NA	TRBD1	TRBV5-1	TRBJ2-7
TGCGCCAGCTCCGGTAATTCTAACTATGGCTACACCTTC	CASSGNSNYGYTF	NA	NA	TRBV10-2	TRBJ1-2
TGTGCCAGCAGCATACGGGGCCGGGACGACATTCAGTACTTC	CASSIRGRDDIQYF	NA	NA	TRBV5-6	TRBJ2-4
TGTGCCAGTAGTACACAACTAGCGGAGCAGTATTTT	CASSTQLAEQYF	NA	TRBD2	TRBV19	TRBJ2-3
TGTGCCAGCAGTTTGGTACAGGGCAATCAGCCCCAGCATTTT	CASSLVQGNQPQHF	once	NA	TRBV27	TRBJ1-5
TGTGCCAGCAGTTCAGCGGGACAAGCCAACACTGAAGCTTTCTTT	CASSSAGQANTEAFF	NA	NA	TRBV28	TRBJ1-1
TGTGCCAGCAGCCCACGTGGGACTAGCGGGGCTCAAGAGACCCAGTACTTC	CASSPRGTSGAQETQYF	NA	TRBD2	TRBV7-9	TRBJ2-5
TGTGCCAGCATTCCGGGACAGGGGAACACTGAAGCTTTCTTT	CASIPGQGNTEAFF	NA	TRBD1	TRBV6-1	TRBJ1-1
TGTGCCAGCTCACCCCGGACTGTGAACGATGAAAAACTGTTTTTT	CASSPRTVNDEKLFF	NA	NA	TRBV18	TRBJ1-4
TGTGCCTGGAGTGAGCGGGGGATTACCTACGAGCAGTACTTC	CAWSERGITYEQYF	NA	TRBD2	TRBV30	TRBJ2-7
TGTGCCAGCAGCTTTCGGACAGTCGGATATGGCTACACCTTC	CASSFRTVGYGYTF	few	NA	TRBV5-8	TRBJ1-2
TGTGCCAGCAGCTTACAGGGGACTAATGAAAAACTGTTTTTT	CASSLQGTNEKLFF	NA	NA	TRBV7-9	TRBJ1-4
TGTGCCAGCAGCCAAGAAGGGACAGGCGGCTATTATGGAAACACCATATATTTT	CASSQEGTGGYYGNTIYF	NA	TRBD1	TRBV14	TRBJ1-3